This entry lists 7 T cell receptor beta chains sequenced from one sample in a study of T cell changes during pregnancy in multiple sclerosis. Sequencing was performed with immunoSEQ multiplex PCR; in TCRdb, only in-frame clones are kept and a portion is missing. The table includes tens of thousands of clones, nearly 90% detected once. Specimen: CD4+ T cells from peripheral blood mononuclear cells, collected in the second trimester of pregnancy. The receptors come from a female donor with multiple sclerosis, enrolled in a pregnancy study.

The chain employs TRBV5-1 and TRBJ2-5, with D perhaps TRBD2 (6 bases). The CDR3 totals 17 residues. Germline lookup yields CDR1 SGHRS and CDR2 YFSETQ. Trimming took 0 bases from V and 2 from J, leaving 17 bases between them. CDR3 DNA: TGCGCCAGCAGCTTGGGTATGGGAGGAACAGGACAAGAGACCCAGTACTTC. Encoded protein: CASSLGMGGTGQETQYF.

Comment on this clone: This same CDR3 is encoded by further DNA sequences in the sample. The J gene is TRBJ2-1, the V gene TRBV28; D is unclear. The ends were cut back, 3 bases at V and 7 bases at J, with 7 bases in the middle. Germline V CDR1 and CDR2: MDHEN, SYDVKM. There are 12 residues in the CDR3. In nucleotides, the CDR3 is TGTGCCAGCAGTTTTCACTCTAATGAGCAGTTCTTC. Translating gives CASSFHSNEQFF.

The chain recombines TRBV19 with TRBJ1-6; no clear D gene. Germline loops: CDR1 LNHDA, CDR2 SQIVND (reference sequence). V shed 5 bases and J shed 9 bases, with 8 bases lying between them. The CDR3 sequence is 12 residues long. The CDR3 sequence: CASSRERSPLHF. CDR3 DNA: TGTGCCAGTAGTCGGGAGCGTTCACCCCTCCACTTT.

This chain links TRBV5-1 with TRBJ2-2, with D possibly matching TRBD1 (5 bases). Germline CDR1 SGHRS, CDR2 YFSETQ. This CDR3 has 14 residues. V gave up 4 bases and J gave up 4 bases, with 11 bases separating them. The CDR3 coding sequence is TGCGCCAGCAGCCTGCAGGGCATCACCGGGGAGCTGTTTTTT. It translates to CASSLQGITGELFF.

The rearrangement joins TRBV19 to TRBJ1-1; TRBD1 matches 7 bases. Trimming at V came to 5 bases and at J to 1 base, leaving 4 bases not matched to a gene. The CDR3 has 14 residues. The germline V gene encodes CDR1 LNHDA and CDR2 SQIVND (reference sequence). The CDR3 here is CASSRRTGNTEAFF. The DNA for the CDR3 is TGTGCCAGTAGTCGCCGGACAGGGAACACTGAAGCTTTCTTT.

The chain carries TRBV5-1 and TRBJ1-4, with D possibly being TRBD1 (6 bases). The CDR3 length is 17 residues. The V end lost 4 bases, the J end lost 0 bases, and 16 bases lay between the germline ends. Per the germline V gene, CDR1 is SGHRS and CDR2 is YFSETQ. This CDR3 reads CASSPVLGATTNEKLFF. CDR3 in DNA: TGCGCCAGCAGCCCTGTACTGGGGGCAACAACTAATGAAAAACTGTTTTTT.

This chain joins TRBV9 and TRBJ1-1, with D unresolved. In germline, CDR1 is SGDLS, CDR2 YYNGEE. This CDR3 has 14 residues. V lost 0 bases, J lost 0 bases, and 6 bases lay in between. The CDR3 reads CASSVGQVNTEAFF. CDR3 coding DNA: TGTGCCAGCAGCGTAGGGCAGGTGAACACTGAAGCTTTCTTT.